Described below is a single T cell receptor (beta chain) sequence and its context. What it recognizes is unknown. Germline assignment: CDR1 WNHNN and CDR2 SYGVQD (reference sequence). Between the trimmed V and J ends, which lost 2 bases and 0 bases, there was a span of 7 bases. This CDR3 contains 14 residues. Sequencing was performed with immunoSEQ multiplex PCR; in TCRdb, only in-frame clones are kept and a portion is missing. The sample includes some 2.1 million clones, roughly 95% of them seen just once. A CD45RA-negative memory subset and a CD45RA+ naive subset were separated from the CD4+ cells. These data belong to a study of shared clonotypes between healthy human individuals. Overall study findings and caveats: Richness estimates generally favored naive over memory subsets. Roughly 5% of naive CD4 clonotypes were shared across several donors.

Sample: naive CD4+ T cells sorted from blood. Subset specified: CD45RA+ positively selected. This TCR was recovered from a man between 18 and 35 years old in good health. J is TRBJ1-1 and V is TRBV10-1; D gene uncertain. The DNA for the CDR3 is TGCGCCAGCAGTGAGACAGTAATGAACACTGAAGCTTTCTTT. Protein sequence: CASSETVMNTEAFF.